The 20 T cell receptor beta chains given below trace back to one sample, sequenced in a study of blood T cell repertoires in COVID-19. Using immunoSEQ multiplex PCR, the repertoire was profiled, and TCRdb retains in-frame clones only, with some absent. Altogether around 78,000 clones are present, 86% being singletons, with the ten largest covering 1.9%. The sequencing sample was made of peripheral blood. These receptors came from a woman aged 55-69 years with acute or convalescent COVID-19.

This clone appeared a few times. Within the sample, other DNA sequences also encode this same CDR3. This chain links TRBV14 with TRBJ2-5, with 7 bases matching TRBD2. Germline V CDR1 and CDR2: SGHDN, FVKESK. The CDR3 runs to 17 residues. V was pared by 0 bases and J by 4 bases, with 11 bases of the junction left unmatched. CDR3 DNA sequence: TGTGCCAGCAGCCAAGATCTGACTAGCCGGAGGTTAGAGACCCAGTACTTC. Protein: CASSQDLTSRRLETQYF.

The V call is TRBV5-1, the J call TRBJ2-5; TRBD1 matches 8 bases. The CDR3 consists of 15 residues. After removal of 1 base from V and 5 bases from J, the junction contained 7 bases not matched to a gene. CDR1 is SGHRS and CDR2 is YFSETQ in the germline V gene. The CDR3 nucleotides are TGCGCCAGCAGCTTGTGGACAGGGTCGTCGGAGACCCAGTACTTC. This gives the protein CASSLWTGSSETQYF. The whole variable domain, filled in from reference TRBV5-1 and TRBJ2-5, reads KAGVTQTPRYLIKTRGQQVTLSCSPISGHRSVSWYQQTPGQGLQFLFEYFSETQRNKGNFPGRFSGRQFSNSRSEMNVSTLELGDSALYLCASSLWTGSSETQYFGPGTRLLVL.

The rearrangement links TRBV19 to TRBJ1-2; a possible D gene is TRBD1 (5 bases). Trimming took 5 bases from V and 1 from J, leaving 17 bases between them. Germline CDR1 reads LNHDA; CDR2 reads SQIVND (reference sequence). The CDR3 is 16 amino acids. Here the CDR3 reads CASSPEPGLFNYGYTF. Here the CDR3 DNA reads TGTGCCAGTAGTCCCGAACCGGGACTCTTTAACTATGGCTACACCTTC.

This clone was found a few times. V usage is TRBV2 and J usage is TRBJ2-1; tentative D call: TRBD2 (6 bases). The V end was cut by 7 bases, the J end by 7 bases, with 11 bases between. Germline CDR1 SNHLY, CDR2 FYNNEI. The CDR3 loop spans 12 amino acids. The CDR3 DNA is TGTGCCAGCAACCCAGGGAGGAATGAGCAGTTCTTC. It translates to CASNPGRNEQFF.

The chain employs TRBV24-1 and TRBJ1-2, with 8 bases aligning to TRBD1. With V trimmed by 9 bases and J by 3 bases, 5 bases remained unmatched. This CDR3 region has 13 residues. The V gene's germline CDR1 is KGHDR and CDR2 SFDVKD. The CDR3 coding sequence is TGTGCCACCGCGCCAGGGGGCGACTATGGCTACACCTTC. Its protein product is CATAPGGDYGYTF.

V is TRBV28 and J is TRBJ1-1, with 8 bases that match TRBD1. Trimming removed 5 bases from V and 0 bases from J; junction bases left unmatched: 11. This CDR3 is built from 17 residues. CDR1 and CDR2 from the germline V gene are MDHEN and SYDVKM. The CDR3 nucleotides are TGTGCCAGCAGTCTACTAACCGGGACAGGCTTGAACACTGAAGCTTTCTTT. Its translation: CASSLLTGTGLNTEAFF.

This clone was seen a few times. The rearrangement uses TRBV7-9 and TRBJ2-1; 8 bases are a match to TRBD1. CDR1 and CDR2 from the germline V gene are SEHNR and FQNEAQ (reference sequence). This CDR3 has 13 residues. V lost 5 bases to trimming and J lost 9 bases; unmatched junction nucleotides: 6. CDR3 nucleotides: TGTGCCAGCAGCCCCAGGGGGCTGGGTGAGCAGTTCTTC. Translation: CASSPRGLGEQFF.

The chain has TRBV7-2 and TRBJ1-2; possibly TRBD1 for D (5 bases). V was shortened by 1 base and J by 5 bases, with 17 bases between the two germline ends. CDR3 length equals 16 residues. Looked up from germline, CDR1 is SGHTA and CDR2 is FQGNSA. Here the CDR3 reads CASSLVSAGRFYGYTF. The DNA of the CDR3 is TGTGCCAGCAGCTTAGTGTCCGCGGGACGGTTTTATGGCTACACCTTC.

The chain employs TRBV11-3 and TRBJ1-1; a weak D match, TRBD1 (5 bases). With 4 bases removed from V and 6 bases from J, the gap between germline ends came to 12 bases. The CDR3 totals 13 residues. Looked up from germline, CDR1 is SGHNT and CDR2 is YENEEA. CDR3 bases: TGTGCCAGCAGCTCCCGGGGGGACGCTGAAGCTTTCTTT. Residues: CASSSRGDAEAFF.

The rearrangement links TRBV9 to TRBJ2-7; a possible D gene is TRBD2 (6 bases). This CDR3 is 14 amino acids long. With 3 bases removed from V and 3 bases from J, the gap between germline ends came to 13 bases. Germline V CDR1 and CDR2: SGDLS, YYNGEE. CDR3 nucleotide sequence: TGTGCCAGCAGCGAGGATAGCGGAGGCTACGAGCAGTACTTC. Translated, it gives CASSEDSGGYEQYF. Combining the CDR3 with reference TRBV9 and TRBJ2-7 gives the whole variable domain DSGVTQTPKHLITATGQRVTLRCSPRSGDLSVYWYQQSLDQGLQFLIQYYNGEERAKGNILERFSAQQFPDLHSELNLSSLELGDSALYFCASSEDSGGYEQYFGPGTRLTVT.

In this sample, this clone turned up once. CDR3 residues: CASSLEFGLTDTQYF. The CDR3, as DNA: TGTGCCAGCAGCTTGGAGTTCGGTCTGACAGATACGCAGTATTTT. This rearrangement joins TRBV5-5 to TRBJ2-3; D is undetermined. Trimming removed 0 bases from V and 3 bases from J, with 11 bases in between. The CDR3 has 15 amino acids. CDR1 is SGHKS, CDR2 YYEKEE, per germline (reference sequence).

V and J are TRBV5-6 and TRBJ2-1, with a weak D call TRBD1 (5 bases). The V end was cut by 2 bases, the J end by 7 bases, with 16 bases between. The CDR3 has 15 amino acids. CDR1 SGHDT and CDR2 YYEEEE come from the germline V gene. CDR3: CASSFVEPPGNEQFF. CDR3 in DNA: TGTGCCAGCAGCTTCGTCGAACCCCCAGGGAATGAGCAGTTCTTC.

The rearrangement joins TRBV6-4 to TRBJ2-2; 14 nucleotides align to TRBD2. Germline V gene lookup returns CDR1 MRHNA and CDR2 SNTAGT. Trimming removed 2 bases from V and 2 bases from J; junction bases left unmatched: 16. CDR3 length: 22 amino acids. CDR3 nucleotide sequence: TGTGCCAGCAGTGACCCCCACGAGCGAGGACTAGCGGGAGGCCAAAACACCGGGGAGCTGTTTTTT. Its protein is CASSDPHERGLAGGQNTGELFF.

The rearrangement joins TRBV2 to TRBJ2-3, with D possibly TRBD1 on 6 matching bases. The CDR3 covers 14 residues. Germline V gene sequence: CDR1 SNHLY, CDR2 FYNNEI. V was cut by 4 bases and J by 3 bases, with 11 bases left in between. CDR3 amino acids: CASSGKTGTDTQYF. In DNA form, the CDR3 reads TGTGCCAGCAGTGGAAAGACAGGAACAGATACGCAGTATTTT.

This sequence joins TRBV28 and TRBJ1-2, with 9 bases that match TRBD1. The germline V gene has CDR1 MDHEN and CDR2 SYDVKM. The CDR3 length is 14 residues. Germline trimming cut 5 bases from V and 8 bases from J; bases unmatched to any gene: 9. The CDR3 protein is CASSLGTGKKGYTF. The CDR3 DNA reads TGTGCCAGCAGTCTGGGGACAGGGAAAAAAGGCTACACCTTC.

This clone has only a few counts. This chain joins TRBV24-1 and TRBJ2-7, with a weak D call TRBD2 (6 bases). The CDR3 is 14 amino acids. Trimming removed 3 bases at V and 1 base at J, with 9 bases between. Germline values: CDR1 KGHDR, CDR2 SFDVKD. This chain's CDR3 is CATSDPGRSYEQYF. The CDR3 bases are TGTGCCACCAGTGATCCAGGGAGGTCCTACGAGCAGTACTTC.

The CDR3 region has the DNA TGTGCCAGCAGCCAAGATTCCGGGACAGTGGGCAATCAGCCCCAGCATTTT. Its translation is CASSQDSGTVGNQPQHF. The V call is TRBV3-1 (or the pseudogene TRBV3-2), the J call TRBJ1-5; 7 nucleotides agree with TRBD1. Germline values: CDR1 LGHDT, CDR2 YNNKEL (reference sequence). V dropped 0 bases and J dropped 2; count of bases not matched to a gene: 7. The CDR3 covers 17 residues.

The chain joins TRBV28 to TRBJ1-5; D might be TRBD1 (5 bases). Germline lookup yields CDR1 MDHEN and CDR2 SYDVKM. The CDR3 spans 16 residues. Trimming stripped 5 bases from V and 0 bases from J, with 14 bases between. The CDR3 bases are TGTGCCAGCAGTCCCGCCGGGGGACTTAGCAATCAGCCCCAGCATTTT. Amino acids: CASSPAGGLSNQPQHF.

V is TRBV7-2 and J is TRBJ1-2; D may be TRBD1 (5 bases). The germline CDR1 and CDR2 sequences are SGHTA and FQGNSA. The CDR3 sequence is 13 residues long. Trimming pared 4 bases from V and 5 bases from J, leaving 11 bases between. The CDR3 DNA reads as TGTGCCAGCAGCTCGGAGGGACGTTATGGCTACACCTTC. Amino acids: CASSSEGRYGYTF.

This chain joins TRBV7-6 and TRBJ1-1, with a weak D call TRBD1 (6 bases). V was shortened by 5 bases and J by 1 base, with 20 bases between the two germline ends. There are 17 residues in the CDR3. Germline V gene lookup returns CDR1 SGHVS and CDR2 FNYEAQ. The CDR3 DNA follows: TGTGCCAGCAGCCCCCCGATAGGGTGGGGACAGAACACTGAAGCTTTCTTT. Its protein product is CASSPPIGWGQNTEAFF.